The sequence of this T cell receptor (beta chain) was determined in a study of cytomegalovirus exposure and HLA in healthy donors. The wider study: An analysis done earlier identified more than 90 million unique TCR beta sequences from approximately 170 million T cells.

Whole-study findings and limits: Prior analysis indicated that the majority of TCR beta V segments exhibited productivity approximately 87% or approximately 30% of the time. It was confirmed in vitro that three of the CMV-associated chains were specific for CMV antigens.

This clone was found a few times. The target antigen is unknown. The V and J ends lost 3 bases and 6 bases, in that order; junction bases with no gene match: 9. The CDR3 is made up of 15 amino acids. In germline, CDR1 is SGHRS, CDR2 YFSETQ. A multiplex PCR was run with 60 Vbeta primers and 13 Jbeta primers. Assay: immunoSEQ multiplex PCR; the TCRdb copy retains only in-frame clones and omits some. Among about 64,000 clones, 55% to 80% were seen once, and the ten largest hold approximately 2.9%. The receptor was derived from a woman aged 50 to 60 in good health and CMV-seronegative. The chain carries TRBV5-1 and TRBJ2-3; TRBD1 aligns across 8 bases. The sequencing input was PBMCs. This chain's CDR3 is CASSSTGGLWDTQYF. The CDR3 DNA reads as TGCGCCAGCAGCTCCACAGGGGGATTATGGGATACGCAGTATTTT.